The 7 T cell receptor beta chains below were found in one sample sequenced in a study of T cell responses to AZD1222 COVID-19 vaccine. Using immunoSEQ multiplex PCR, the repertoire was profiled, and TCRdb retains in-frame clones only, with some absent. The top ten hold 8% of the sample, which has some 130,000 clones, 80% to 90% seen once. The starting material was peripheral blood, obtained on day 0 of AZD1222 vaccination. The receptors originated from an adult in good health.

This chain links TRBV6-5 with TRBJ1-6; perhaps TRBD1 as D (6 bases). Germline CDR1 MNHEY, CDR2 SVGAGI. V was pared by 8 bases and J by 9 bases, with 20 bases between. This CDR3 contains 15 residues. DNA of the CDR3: TGTGCCAGCGGACGCGGAGGACAGACACCTTCACCCCTCCACTTT. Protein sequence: CASGRGGQTPSPLHF.

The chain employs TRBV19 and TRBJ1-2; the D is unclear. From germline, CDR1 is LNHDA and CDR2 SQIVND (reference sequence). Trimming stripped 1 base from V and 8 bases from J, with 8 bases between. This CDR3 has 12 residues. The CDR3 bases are TGTGCCAGTAGTATAGCCCCAAAGGGCTACACCTTC. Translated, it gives CASSIAPKGYTF.

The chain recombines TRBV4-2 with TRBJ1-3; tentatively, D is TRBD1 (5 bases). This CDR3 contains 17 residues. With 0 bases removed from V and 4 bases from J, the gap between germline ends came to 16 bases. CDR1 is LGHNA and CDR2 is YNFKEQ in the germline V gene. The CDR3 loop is CASSQEKYQGSGNTIYF. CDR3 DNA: TGTGCCAGCAGCCAAGAAAAATACCAGGGATCAGGAAACACCATATATTTT.

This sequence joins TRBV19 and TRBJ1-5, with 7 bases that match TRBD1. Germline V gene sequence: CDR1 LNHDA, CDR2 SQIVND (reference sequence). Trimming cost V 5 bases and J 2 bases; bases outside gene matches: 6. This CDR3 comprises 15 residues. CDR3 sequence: CASSSTGAGNQPQHF. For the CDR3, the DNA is TGTGCCAGTAGTTCTACAGGGGCGGGCAATCAGCCCCAGCATTTT.

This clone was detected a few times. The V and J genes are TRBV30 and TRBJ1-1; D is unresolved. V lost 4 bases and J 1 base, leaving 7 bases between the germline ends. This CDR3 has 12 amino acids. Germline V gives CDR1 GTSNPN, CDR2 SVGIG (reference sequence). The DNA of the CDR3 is TGTGCCTGGAATGCCGGGAACACTGAAGCTTTCTTT. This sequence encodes CAWNAGNTEAFF.

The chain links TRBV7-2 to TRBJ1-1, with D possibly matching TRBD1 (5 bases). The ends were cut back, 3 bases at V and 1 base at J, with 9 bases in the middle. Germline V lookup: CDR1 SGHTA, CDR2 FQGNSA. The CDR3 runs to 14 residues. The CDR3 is CASSFGGGNTEAFF. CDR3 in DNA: TGTGCCAGCAGCTTTGGGGGAGGGAACACTGAAGCTTTCTTT.

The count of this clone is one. This CDR3 reads CATSVGTSGDQPQHF. In nucleotides, the CDR3 is TGTGCCACCAGTGTGGGGACATCGGGGGATCAGCCCCAGCATTTT. The chain has TRBV24-1 and TRBJ1-5; tentatively, D is TRBD1 (6 bases). Germline values: CDR1 KGHDR, CDR2 SFDVKD. With 5 bases removed from V and 5 bases from J, the gap between germline ends came to 15 bases. The CDR3 contains 15 residues.